This passage covers 12 T cell receptor beta chains from one sample sequenced in a study of blood T cell repertoires in COVID-19. Repertoires were generated with immunoSEQ multiplex PCR, while TCRdb's copy carries only in-frame clones and drops some. The profile covers approximately 390,000 clones, with about 90% appearing a single time and 2.3% taken by the ten largest. Sequencing was carried out using peripheral blood. These receptors were taken from a woman in her fifties or sixties with COVID-19, enrolled during active disease.

The chain links TRBV29-1 to TRBJ2-3; D possibly corresponds to TRBD2 (6 bases). This CDR3 comprises 14 residues. Germline loops: CDR1 SQVTM, CDR2 ANQGSEA. The germline V and J ends were trimmed by 6 bases and 6 bases, with 19 bases remaining between them. The CDR3 is CSVGDSPFGDTQYF. In nucleotides, the CDR3 is TGCAGCGTAGGGGACTCCCCGTTTGGGGATACGCAGTATTTT.

The chain has TRBV14 and TRBJ1-2; possibly TRBD1 for D (5 bases). Germline CDR1 reads SGHDN; CDR2 reads FVKESK. The V end was cut by 4 bases, the J end by 4 bases, with 19 bases between. This CDR3 is 16 amino acids long. CDR3 nucleotides: TGTGCCAGCAGCCCGACGACCAGCGGGGGTATCTATGGCTACACCTTC. This translates into CASSPTTSGGIYGYTF. The full variable domain, completed using reference TRBV14 and TRBJ1-2, is EAGVTQFPSHSVIEKGQTVTLRCDPISGHDNLYWYRRVMGKEIKFLLHFVKESKQDESGMPNNRFLAERTGGTYSTLKVQPAELEDSGVYFCASSPTTSGGIYGYTFGSGTRLTVV.

V usage is TRBV7-3 and J usage is TRBJ2-3; TRBD2 is a possible D gene (6 bases). This CDR3 contains 13 residues. V lost 3 bases to trimming and J lost 5 bases, with 9 bases between them. Germline CDR1 reads SGHTA; CDR2 reads FQGTGA. CDR3 DNA: TGTGCCAGCAGCTTGACCGGGAGAGATACGCAGTATTTT. Translation gives CASSLTGRDTQYF. Complete variable domain (other parts from reference TRBV7-3 and TRBJ2-3): GAGVSQTPSNKVTEKGKYVELRCDPISGHTALYWYRQSLGQGPEFLIYFQGTGAADDSGLPNDRFFAVRPEGSVSTLKIQRTERGDSAVYLCASSLTGRDTQYFGPGTRLTVL.

This clone was observed a handful of times. The chain carries TRBV3-1 (or the pseudogene TRBV3-2) and TRBJ1-2, with D possibly matching TRBD1 (6 bases). The CDR3 contains 14 residues. Germline CDR1 reads LGHDT; CDR2 reads YNNKEL (reference sequence). Between the trimmed V and J ends, which lost 4 bases and 3 bases, there was a span of 12 bases. Here the CDR3 reads CASSRRGADYGYTF. The CDR3, as DNA: TGTGCCAGCAGCCGGCGGGGGGCCGACTATGGCTACACCTTC.

V usage is TRBV7-9 and J usage is TRBJ1-5; D might be TRBD1 (6 bases). The V gene lost 5 bases and the J gene lost 3 bases, with 20 bases spanning the gap. Germline V gives CDR1 SEHNR, CDR2 FQNEAQ (reference sequence). This CDR3 is built from 17 residues. The CDR3 loop reads CASSDRGGQGVNQPQHF. For the CDR3, the DNA is TGTGCCAGCAGCGACCGCGGGGGGCAAGGAGTCAATCAGCCCCAGCATTTT.

This clone was seen a single time. The rearrangement joins TRBV5-1 to TRBJ1-1; D is ambiguous. Germline V gene data show CDR1 as SGHRS and CDR2 as YFSETQ. Deletions cut 0 bases from V and 3 bases from J, with 15 bases between. This CDR3 spans 16 amino acids. The CDR3 DNA is TGCGCCAGCAGCTTGGCCGGGATCGAGGGCCACACTGAAGCTTTCTTT. It specifies CASSLAGIEGHTEAFF.

This chain connects TRBV7-9 to TRBJ1-1, with 9 positions matching TRBD1. J lost 5 bases, V lost 5 bases, and 6 bases had no gene match. Germline V lookup: CDR1 SEHNR, CDR2 FQNEAQ (reference sequence). The CDR3 extends over 14 amino acids. DNA for the CDR3: TGTGCCAGCAGCGCACGACAGGGGGTGACTGAAGCTTTCTTT. This sequence encodes CASSARQGVTEAFF. Based on the CDR3 plus reference TRBV7-9 and TRBJ1-1, the full variable domain is DTGVSQNPRHKITKRGQNVTFRCDPISEHNRLYWYRQTLGQGPEFLTYFQNEAQLEKSRLLSDRFSAERPKGSFSTLEIQRTEQGDSAMYLCASSARQGVTEAFFGQGTRLTVV.

This chain links TRBV19 with TRBJ2-1, with a tentative D call TRBD2 (5 bases). The CDR3 totals 15 residues. V was clipped by 4 bases and J by 4 bases, with 14 bases between them. Per germline, CDR1 LNHDA and CDR2 SQIVND (reference sequence). CDR3 in amino acids: CASSTAGERYNEQFF. CDR3 coding DNA: TGTGCCAGTAGTACCGCGGGTGAGCGGTACAATGAGCAGTTCTTC.

The CDR3 loop is CATNPGTGTTGELFF. The CDR3 DNA follows: TGTGCCACAAACCCAGGGACAGGGACCACCGGGGAGCTGTTTTTT. The chain carries TRBV10-3 and TRBJ2-2; 9 bases fit TRBD1. CDR3 length equals 15 residues. The germline V gene encodes CDR1 ENHRY and CDR2 SYGVKD. The trim removed 10 bases at V and 4 bases at J, leaving 10 bases unmatched.

Here the CDR3 DNA reads TGTGCCAGTAGTATAGATTTTATCAGGGACTATGGCTACACCTTC. Translation: CASSIDFIRDYGYTF. V and J are TRBV19 and TRBJ1-2; D might be TRBD1 (5 bases). This CDR3 comprises 15 residues. Germline CDR1 LNHDA, CDR2 SQIVND (reference sequence). The germline V and J ends were trimmed by 0 bases and 3 bases, with 11 bases remaining between them.

This clone was detected once. The genes are TRBV7-9 and TRBJ1-1; 7 bases match TRBD1. CDR3 size: 13 residues. The V gene's germline CDR1 is SEHNR and CDR2 FQNEAQ (reference sequence). The junction had 6 bases not matched to a gene; V was cut back by 5 bases and J by 6 bases. DNA of the CDR3: TGTGCCAGCAGCGAGGGACAGTATGCTGAAGCTTTCTTT. Residues: CASSEGQYAEAFF.

The chain recombines TRBV9 with TRBJ2-5; D might be TRBD1 (6 bases). Between the trimmed V and J ends, which lost 0 bases and 9 bases, there was a span of 15 bases. CDR3 size: 14 residues. Germline CDR1 is SGDLS and CDR2 is YYNGEE. The CDR3 is CASSVELSSGAQYF. For the CDR3, the DNA is TGTGCCAGCAGCGTAGAATTGAGTTCAGGGGCCCAGTACTTC.